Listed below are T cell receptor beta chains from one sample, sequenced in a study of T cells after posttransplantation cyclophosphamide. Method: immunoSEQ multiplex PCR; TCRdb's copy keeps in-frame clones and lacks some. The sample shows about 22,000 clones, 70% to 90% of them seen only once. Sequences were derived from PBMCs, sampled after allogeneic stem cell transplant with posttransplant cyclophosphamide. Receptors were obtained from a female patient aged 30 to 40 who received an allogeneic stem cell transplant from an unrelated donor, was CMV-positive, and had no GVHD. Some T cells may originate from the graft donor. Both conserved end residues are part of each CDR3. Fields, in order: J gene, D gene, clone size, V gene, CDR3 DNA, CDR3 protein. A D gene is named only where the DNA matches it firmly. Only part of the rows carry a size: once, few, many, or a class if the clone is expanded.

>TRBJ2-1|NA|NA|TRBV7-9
TGTGCCAGCAGCGCACGGGACAACTACAATGAGCAGTTCTTC
CASSARDNYNEQFF
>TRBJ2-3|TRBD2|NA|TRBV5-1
TGCGCCAGCAGCGGCGGGGGGCCCACAGATACGCAGTATTTT
CASSGGGPTDTQYF
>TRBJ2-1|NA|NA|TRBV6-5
TGTGCCAGCAGTAGAGACAGTTACAATGAGCAGTTCTTC
CASSRDSYNEQFF
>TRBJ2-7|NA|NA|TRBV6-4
TGTGCCAGCAGTGACCTAAGGGGATCCAACTCCTACGAGCAGTACTTC
CASSDLRGSNSYEQYF
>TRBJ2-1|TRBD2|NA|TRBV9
TGTGCCAGCAGCGTAGGCCCAGCTAGCGGGGATGAGCAGTTCTTC
CASSVGPASGDEQFF
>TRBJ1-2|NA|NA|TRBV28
TGTGCCAGCAGTTTCTTTGGGACTTATGGCTACACCTTC
CASSFFGTYGYTF
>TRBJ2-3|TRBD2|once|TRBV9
TGTGCCAGCAGCGTAGATCCTAGCGGGCTACTCACAGATACGCAGTATTTT
CASSVDPSGLLTDTQYF
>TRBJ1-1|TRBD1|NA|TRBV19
TGTGCCACCACCAAGGACAGGGGGCACCAAGCAGGAGCTTTCTTT
CATTKDRGHQAGAFF
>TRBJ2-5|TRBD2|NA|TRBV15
TGTGCCACCAGCAGGATCGGGGGGGGACAAGAGACCCAGTACTTC
CATSRIGGGQETQYF
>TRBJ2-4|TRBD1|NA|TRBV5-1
TGCGCCAGCAGCTTGATGGCCCTCCGGGACAGGGGTGACATTCAGTACTTC
CASSLMALRDRGDIQYF
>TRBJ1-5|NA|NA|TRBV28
TGTGCCAGCAGTTACCGGGTTAGCAATCAGCCCCAGCATTTT
CASSYRVSNQPQHF
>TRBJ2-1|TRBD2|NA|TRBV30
TGTGCCTCGGGGAGCGGGGTCAGCTACAATGAGCAGTTCTTC
CASGSGVSYNEQFF
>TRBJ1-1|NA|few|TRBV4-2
TGTGCCAGCAGCCAAGGGGCGGAGGACACTGAAGCTTTCTTT
CASSQGAEDTEAFF
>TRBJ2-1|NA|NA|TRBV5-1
TGCGCCAGCAGCTTGCTGAATACTGATATTGATGAGCAGTTCTTC
CASSLLNTDIDEQFF
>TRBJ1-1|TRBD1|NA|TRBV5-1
TGCGCCAGCAGCTTTTGGCAGGGGGAAGTGGCTTTCTTT
CASSFWQGEVAFF
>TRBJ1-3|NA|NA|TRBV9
TGTGCCAGCAGCGTAGGGGAGGGGCCCGGGCTGTTCAACACCATATATTTT
CASSVGEGPGLFNTIYF
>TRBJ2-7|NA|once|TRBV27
TGTGCCAGCAGAGCCTCCTACGAGCAGTACTTC
CASRASYEQYF
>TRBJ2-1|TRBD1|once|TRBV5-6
TGTGCCAGCAGCTCCCGGGACAGGGGGACGCAAACTAATGAGCAGTTCTTC
CASSSRDRGTQTNEQFF
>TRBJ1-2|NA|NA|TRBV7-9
TGTGCCAGCAGCTTCCAGGGGAGAGAGGACTATGGCTACACCTTC
CASSFQGREDYGYTF
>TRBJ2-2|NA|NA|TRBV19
TGTGCCAGTAGTCCATGGGCCCCGAACACCGGGGAGCTGTTTTTT
CASSPWAPNTGELFF
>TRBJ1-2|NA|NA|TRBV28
TGTGCCAGCAGTTTGTCCCAGGAGCGGTTTGGCTACACCTTC
CASSLSQERFGYTF
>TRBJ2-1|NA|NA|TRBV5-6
TGTGCCAGCAGCTTGGGTGGGGGGAGCTCCTACAATGAGCAGTTCTTC
CASSLGGGSSYNEQFF
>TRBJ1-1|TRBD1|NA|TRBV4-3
TGCGCCAGCAGCCCGGGACAGGGGGTAGGTGAAGCTTTCTTT
CASSPGQGVGEAFF
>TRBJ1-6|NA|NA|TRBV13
TGTGCCAGCAGCTTTTGGGGGGGCGGGACCGGGAATTCACCCCTCCACTTT
CASSFWGGGTGNSPLHF
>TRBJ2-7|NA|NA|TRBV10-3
TGTGCCATCAGAGGTGGGGGCTACGAGCAGTACTTC
CAIRGGGYEQYF
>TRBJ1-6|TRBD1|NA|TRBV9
TGTGCCAGCGGCCGGACAGGGGATAATTCACCCCTCCACTTT
CASGRTGDNSPLHF
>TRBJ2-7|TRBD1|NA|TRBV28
TGTGCCAGCAGTTTGCTCGGACAGGGTCGCGAGCAGTACTTC
CASSLLGQGREQYF
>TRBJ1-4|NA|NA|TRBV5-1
TGCGCCAGCAGCGGGGTAGTGGACAGCCATGAAAAATTGTTTTTT
CASSGVVDSHEKLFF
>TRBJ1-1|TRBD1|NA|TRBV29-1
TGCAGCGTCCAACAGGGGCCGAACACTGAAGCTTTCTTT
CSVQQGPNTEAFF
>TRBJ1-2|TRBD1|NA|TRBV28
TGTGCCAGCAGTTCCCGAAAGGGACAGGATGACTATGGCTACACCTTC
CASSSRKGQDDYGYTF
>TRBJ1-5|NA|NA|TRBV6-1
TGTGCCAGCAGTGGGGGGGGAGCCAATCAGCCCCAGCATTTT
CASSGGGANQPQHF
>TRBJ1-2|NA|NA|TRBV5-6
TGTGCCAGCAGCCCAGGGGACGGCTACACCTTC
CASSPGDGYTF
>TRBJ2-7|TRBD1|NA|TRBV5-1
TGCGCCAGCAGCTGGGACAGGGTTTCCTACGAGCAGTACTTC
CASSWDRVSYEQYF
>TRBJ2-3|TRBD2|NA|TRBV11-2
TGTGCCAGCAGCTTAAGCGGGGGGGCGCGAACAGATACGCAGTATTTT
CASSLSGGARTDTQYF
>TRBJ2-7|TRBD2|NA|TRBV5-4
TGTGCCAGCAGCTTGGGGGTAGCGGGGGGGCGATACGAGCAGTACTTC
CASSLGVAGGRYEQYF
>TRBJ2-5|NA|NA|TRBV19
TGTGCCAGTACCTCCCCCCAAGAGACCCAGTACTTC
CASTSPQETQYF
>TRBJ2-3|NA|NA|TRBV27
TGTGCCAGCAGTACCTGGCAGGGACTGGGGCTCACAGATACGCAGTATTTT
CASSTWQGLGLTDTQYF
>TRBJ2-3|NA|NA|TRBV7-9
TGTGCCAGCAGCTTATTAGCGCCGGAGAGGGATACGCAGTATTTT
CASSLLAPERDTQYF
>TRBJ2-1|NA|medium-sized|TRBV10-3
TGTGCCATCAGTCCCAGGGTCAGGGCGGGACCGATGGGCGATGAGCAGTTCTTC
CAISPRVRAGPMGDEQFF
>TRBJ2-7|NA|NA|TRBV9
TGTGCCAGCAGCGTAGAGACAGACTACGAGCAGTACTTC
CASSVETDYEQYF
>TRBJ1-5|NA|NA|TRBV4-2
TGTGCCAGCAGCCAAGGGGGCGGCCCCAATCAGCCCCAGCATTTT
CASSQGGGPNQPQHF
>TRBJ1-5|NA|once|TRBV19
TGTGCCAGTAGTAGCTTGGCCGACAATCAGCCCCAGCATTTT
CASSSLADNQPQHF
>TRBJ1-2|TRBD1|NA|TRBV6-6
TGTGCCAGCAGGTCCACAGGGGAGAGGGTCTATGGCTACACCTTC
CASRSTGERVYGYTF
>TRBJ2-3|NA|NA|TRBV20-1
TGCAGTGCTCTCACAGATACGCAGTATTTT
CSALTDTQYF
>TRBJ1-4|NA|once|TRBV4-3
TGCGCCAGCAGCCAAGATGACCAGCGTAATGAAAAACTGTTTTTT
CASSQDDQRNEKLFF
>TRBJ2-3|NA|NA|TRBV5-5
TGTGCCAGCAGCTTGGGAGGAAACACAGATACGCAGTATTTT
CASSLGGNTDTQYF
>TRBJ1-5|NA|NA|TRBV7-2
TGTGCCAGCAGCTTAGCGGCCGGGGTAGGCAATCAGCCCCAGCATTTT
CASSLAAGVGNQPQHF
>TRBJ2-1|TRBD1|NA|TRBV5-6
TGTGCCAGCAGCTTGATCGGGACAGGGAGTGGAAATGAGCAGTTCTTC
CASSLIGTGSGNEQFF
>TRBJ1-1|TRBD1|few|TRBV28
TGTGCCAGCAGTTTATCCCCGACAGGGGGCACTGAAGCTTTCTTT
CASSLSPTGGTEAFF
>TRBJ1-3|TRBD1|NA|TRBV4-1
TGCGCCAGCAGCCAAGCGGGACAGGGGGCAAACACCATATATTTT
CASSQAGQGANTIYF
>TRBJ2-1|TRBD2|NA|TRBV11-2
TGTGCCAGCAGCTCGACCCCCTCAGCGGGGGGGCGAAATGAGCAGTTCTTC
CASSSTPSAGGRNEQFF
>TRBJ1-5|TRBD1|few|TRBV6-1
TGTGCCAGCAGTTGGGACAGTAGCAATCAGCCCCAGCATTTT
CASSWDSSNQPQHF